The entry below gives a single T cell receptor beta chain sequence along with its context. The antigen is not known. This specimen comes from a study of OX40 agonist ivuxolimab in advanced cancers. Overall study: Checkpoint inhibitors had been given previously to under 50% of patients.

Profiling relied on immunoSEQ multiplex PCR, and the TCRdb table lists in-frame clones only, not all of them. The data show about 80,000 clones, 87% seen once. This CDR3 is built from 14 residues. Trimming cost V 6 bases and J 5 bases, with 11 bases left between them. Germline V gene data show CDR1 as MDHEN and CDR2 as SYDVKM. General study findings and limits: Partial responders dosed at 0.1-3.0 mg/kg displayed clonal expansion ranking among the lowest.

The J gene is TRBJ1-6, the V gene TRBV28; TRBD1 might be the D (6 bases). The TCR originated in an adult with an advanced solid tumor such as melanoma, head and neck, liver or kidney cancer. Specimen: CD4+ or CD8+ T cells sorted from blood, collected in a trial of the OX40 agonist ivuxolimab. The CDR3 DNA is TGTGCCAGCAGCACAGGGTCGAATAATTCACCCCTCCACTTT. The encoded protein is CASSTGSNNSPLHF.